The source of this TCR beta chain is a study of shared clonotypes between healthy human individuals. Clones were read by immunoSEQ multiplex PCR, and TCRdb kept only the in-frame ones, dropping some. Altogether millions of clones are present, about 92% being singletons, with the ten largest covering about 0.37%. Germline CDR1 reads SGHAT; CDR2 reads FQNNGV. The CDR3 sequence is 15 residues long. The trim removed 5 bases at V and 3 bases at J, leaving 5 bases unmatched. Sequencing input: naive CD4+ T cells from PBMCs. Documented subset: CD45RA+ positively selected. This clonotype originated in a man between 18 and 35 years old in good health. Some clones in this sample may be carry-over from other donors' samples. V is TRBV11-2 and J is TRBJ2-1; 9 bases align to TRBD2. CDR3 in amino acids: CASSPRSGSYNEQFF. CDR3 in DNA: TGTGCCAGCAGCCCGCGTAGCGGGAGCTACAATGAGCAGTTCTTC.